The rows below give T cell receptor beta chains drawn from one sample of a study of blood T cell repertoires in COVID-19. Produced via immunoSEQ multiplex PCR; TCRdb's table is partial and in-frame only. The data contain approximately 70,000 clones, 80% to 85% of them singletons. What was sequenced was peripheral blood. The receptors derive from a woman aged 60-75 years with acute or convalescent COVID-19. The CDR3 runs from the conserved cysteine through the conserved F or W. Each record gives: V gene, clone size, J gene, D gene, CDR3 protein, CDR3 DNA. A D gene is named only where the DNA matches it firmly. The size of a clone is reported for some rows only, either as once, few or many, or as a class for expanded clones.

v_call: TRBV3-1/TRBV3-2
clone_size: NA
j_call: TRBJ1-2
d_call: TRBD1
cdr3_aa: CASSQDGGQGRGYTF
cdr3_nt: TGTGCCAGCAGCCAAGATGGGGGACAGGGTCGCGGCTACACCTTC

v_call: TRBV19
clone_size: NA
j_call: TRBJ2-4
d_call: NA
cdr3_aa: CASSIEPGVSNIQYF
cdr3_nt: TGTGCCAGTAGTATAGAGCCGGGTGTTTCAAACATTCAGTACTTC

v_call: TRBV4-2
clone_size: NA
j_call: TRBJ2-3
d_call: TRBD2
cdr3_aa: CASSQELAGGADTQYF
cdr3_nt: TGTGCCAGCAGCCAAGAACTAGCGGGGGGGGCAGATACGCAGTATTTT

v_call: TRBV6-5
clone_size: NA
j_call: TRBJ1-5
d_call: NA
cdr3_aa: CASVTGLNQPQHF
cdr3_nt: TGTGCCAGCGTCACGGGTTTGAATCAGCCCCAGCATTTT

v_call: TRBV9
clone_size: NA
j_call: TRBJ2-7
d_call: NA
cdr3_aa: CASSVAPGDSYEQYF
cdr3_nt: TGTGCCAGCAGCGTAGCCCCGGGGGACTCCTACGAGCAGTACTTC

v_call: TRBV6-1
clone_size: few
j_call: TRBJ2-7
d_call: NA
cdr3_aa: CASSEGGLAPYEQYF
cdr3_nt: TGTGCCAGCAGTGAGGGGGGTCTAGCGCCCTACGAGCAGTACTTC

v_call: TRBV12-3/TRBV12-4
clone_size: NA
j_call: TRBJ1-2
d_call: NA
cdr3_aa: CASGASANYGYTF
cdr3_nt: TGTGCCAGCGGAGCAAGCGCTAACTATGGCTACACCTTC

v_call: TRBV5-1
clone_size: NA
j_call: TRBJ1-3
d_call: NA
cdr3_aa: CASSLVGPGYGNTIYF
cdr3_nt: TGCGCCAGCAGCTTGGTCGGTCCGGGTTACGGAAACACCATATATTTT

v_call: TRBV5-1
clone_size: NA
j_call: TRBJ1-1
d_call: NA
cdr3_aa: CASSFNREGTEAFF
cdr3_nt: TGCGCCAGCAGCTTTAACAGGGAGGGCACTGAAGCTTTCTTT

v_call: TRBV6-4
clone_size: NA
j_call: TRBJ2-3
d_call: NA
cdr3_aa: CASSDTRTDTQYF
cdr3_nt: TGTGCCAGCAGTGACACCCGGACAGATACGCAGTATTTT

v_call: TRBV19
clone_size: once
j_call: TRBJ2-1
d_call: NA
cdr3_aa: CASSGGGRLNEQFF
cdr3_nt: TGTGCCAGTAGTGGGGGGGGCCGGTTGAATGAGCAGTTCTTC

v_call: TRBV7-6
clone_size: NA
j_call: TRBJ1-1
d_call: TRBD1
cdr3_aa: CASTQRPIYRDRNTEAFF
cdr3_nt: TGTGCCAGCACCCAGCGCCCCATCTATCGGGACAGGAACACTGAAGCTTTCTTT

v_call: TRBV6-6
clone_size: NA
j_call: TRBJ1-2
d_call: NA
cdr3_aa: CASGEGYGYTF
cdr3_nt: TGTGCCAGCGGAGAGGGCTATGGCTACACCTTC

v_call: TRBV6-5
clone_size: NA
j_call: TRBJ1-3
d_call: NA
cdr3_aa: CASISAGQPGNTIYF
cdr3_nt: TGTGCCAGCATCTCCGCAGGACAGCCCGGAAACACCATATATTTT

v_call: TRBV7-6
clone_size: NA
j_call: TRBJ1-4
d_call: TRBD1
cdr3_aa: CASSPLGQGGVEKLFF
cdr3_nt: TGTGCCAGCAGCCCTCTCGGACAGGGAGGCGTTGAAAAACTGTTTTTT

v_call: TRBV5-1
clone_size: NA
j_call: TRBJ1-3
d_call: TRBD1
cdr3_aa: CASSVTGDSGNTIYF
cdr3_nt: TGCGCCAGCAGCGTGACAGGGGACTCTGGAAACACCATATATTTT

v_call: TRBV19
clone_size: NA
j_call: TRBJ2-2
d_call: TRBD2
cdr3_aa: CASSTGLAGALNTGELFF
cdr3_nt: TGTGCCAGTAGTACGGGACTAGCGGGGGCTTTGAACACCGGGGAGCTGTTTTTT

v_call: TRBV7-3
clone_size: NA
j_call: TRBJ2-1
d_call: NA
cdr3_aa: CASSLEGSNEQFF
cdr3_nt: TGTGCCAGCAGCTTAGAAGGGAGTAATGAGCAGTTCTTC

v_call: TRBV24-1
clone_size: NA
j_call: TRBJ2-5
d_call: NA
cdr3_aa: CATSGTGPTPQTQYF
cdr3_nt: TGTGCCACCAGTGGAACAGGGCCCACCCCCCAGACCCAGTACTTC

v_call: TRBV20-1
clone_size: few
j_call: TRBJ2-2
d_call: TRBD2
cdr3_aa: CSASNLADTGELFF
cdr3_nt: TGCAGTGCTAGTAATCTAGCGGACACCGGGGAGCTGTTTTTT

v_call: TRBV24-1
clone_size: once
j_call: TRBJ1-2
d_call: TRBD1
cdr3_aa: CATSRQGAGANYGYTF
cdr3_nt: TGTGCCACCAGCCGACAGGGGGCTGGGGCTAACTATGGCTACACCTTC

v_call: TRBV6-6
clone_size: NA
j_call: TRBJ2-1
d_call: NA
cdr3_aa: CASSVVRGNEQFF
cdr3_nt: TGTGCCAGCAGTGTCGTCAGGGGCAATGAGCAGTTCTTC

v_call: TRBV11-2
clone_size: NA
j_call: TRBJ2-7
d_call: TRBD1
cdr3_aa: CASSAWTGGNEQYF
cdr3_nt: TGTGCCAGCAGCGCCTGGACAGGGGGGAACGAGCAGTACTTC

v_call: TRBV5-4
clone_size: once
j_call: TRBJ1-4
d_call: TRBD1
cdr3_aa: CASSLGGGQGGEKLFF
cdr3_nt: TGTGCCAGCAGCTTGGGGGGAGGACAGGGTGGTGAAAAACTGTTTTTT

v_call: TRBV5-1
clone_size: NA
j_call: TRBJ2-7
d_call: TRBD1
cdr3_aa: CASSELTGAPTSYEQYF
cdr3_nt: TGCGCCAGCAGCGAGCTGACAGGGGCCCCCACTTCCTACGAGCAGTACTTC

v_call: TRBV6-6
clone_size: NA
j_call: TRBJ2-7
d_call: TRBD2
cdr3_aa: CASSPRLAGGSYKQYF
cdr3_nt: TGTGCCAGCAGTCCTAGGCTAGCGGGGGGTTCCTACAAGCAGTACTTC

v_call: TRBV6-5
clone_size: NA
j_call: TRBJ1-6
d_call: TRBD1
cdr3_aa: CASRGDRGLNSPLHF
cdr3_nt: TGTGCCAGCAGGGGGGACAGGGGGCTTAATTCACCCCTCCACTTT

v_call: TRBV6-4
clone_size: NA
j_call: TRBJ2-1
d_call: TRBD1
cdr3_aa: CASSQKDRNEQFF
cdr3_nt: TGTGCCAGCAGCCAAAAGGACAGGAATGAGCAGTTCTTC

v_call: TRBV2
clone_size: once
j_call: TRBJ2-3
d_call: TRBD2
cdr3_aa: CASKSEGLAVRSSTDTQYF
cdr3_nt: TGTGCCAGCAAGTCCGAGGGACTAGCGGTTCGGTCTAGCACAGATACGCAGTATTTT

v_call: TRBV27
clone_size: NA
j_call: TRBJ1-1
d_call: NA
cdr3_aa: CASSLSGLRGSAFF
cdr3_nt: TGTGCCAGCAGTTTATCGGGACTCCGTGGTTCAGCTTTCTTT

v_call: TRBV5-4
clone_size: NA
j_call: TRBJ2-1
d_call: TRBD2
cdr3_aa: CASSSKRAGAGNEQFF
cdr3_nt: TGTGCCAGCAGCTCCAAAAGAGCGGGGGCCGGGAATGAGCAGTTCTTC

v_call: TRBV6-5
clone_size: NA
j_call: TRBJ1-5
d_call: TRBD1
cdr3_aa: CASTPKGGAEPQHF
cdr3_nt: TGTGCCAGCACCCCAAAAGGGGGCGCGGAGCCCCAGCATTTT

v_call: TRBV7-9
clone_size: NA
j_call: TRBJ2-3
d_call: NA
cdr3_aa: CASSLEQDTDTQYF
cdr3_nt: TGTGCCAGCAGCTTAGAGCAGGACACAGATACGCAGTATTTT

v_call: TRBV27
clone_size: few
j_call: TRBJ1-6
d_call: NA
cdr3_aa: CASSSPRWIKGNSPLHF
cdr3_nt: TGTGCCAGCAGTTCGCCCCGTTGGATTAAGGGGAATTCACCCCTCCACTTT

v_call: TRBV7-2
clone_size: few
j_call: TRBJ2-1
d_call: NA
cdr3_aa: CASRTRAGGSTYNEQFF
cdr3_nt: TGTGCCAGCAGAACCCGCGCAGGGGGGTCTACTTACAATGAGCAGTTCTTC

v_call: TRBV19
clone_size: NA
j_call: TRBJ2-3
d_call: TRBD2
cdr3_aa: CASRVSGGATDTQYF
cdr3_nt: TGTGCCAGTAGGGTTAGCGGGGGGGCTACAGATACGCAGTATTTT

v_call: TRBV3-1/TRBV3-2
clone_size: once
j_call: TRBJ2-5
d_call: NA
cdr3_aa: CASLPRDKGETQYF
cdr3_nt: TGTGCCAGCCTCCCCCGGGACAAAGGGGAGACCCAGTACTTC

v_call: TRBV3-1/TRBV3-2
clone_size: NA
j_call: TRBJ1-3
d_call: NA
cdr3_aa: CASSQAFSGNTIYF
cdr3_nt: TGTGCCAGCAGCCAAGCTTTCTCTGGAAACACCATATATTTT

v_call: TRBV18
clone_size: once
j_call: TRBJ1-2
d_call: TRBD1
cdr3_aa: CATAISGTEPYGYTF
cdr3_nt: TGTGCCACCGCCATCTCCGGGACAGAGCCCTATGGCTACACCTTC

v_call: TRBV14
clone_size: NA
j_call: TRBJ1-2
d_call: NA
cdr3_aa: CASSQSDQASYGYTF
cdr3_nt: TGTGCCAGCAGCCAAAGTGACCAGGCGTCGTATGGCTACACCTTC

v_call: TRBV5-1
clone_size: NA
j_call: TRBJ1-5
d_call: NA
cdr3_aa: CASSPQGGAHQPQHF
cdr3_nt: TGCGCCAGCAGCCCCCAAGGGGGGGCACATCAGCCCCAGCATTTT

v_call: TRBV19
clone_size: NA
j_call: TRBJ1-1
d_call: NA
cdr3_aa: CASSIELGRNTEAFF
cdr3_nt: TGTGCCAGTAGTATCGAATTGGGGCGAAACACTGAAGCTTTCTTT

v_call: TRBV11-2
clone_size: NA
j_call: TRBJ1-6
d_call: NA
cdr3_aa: CASSLWVEGSSPLHF
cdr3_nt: TGTGCCAGCAGCTTGTGGGTGGAGGGTTCGTCACCCCTCCACTTT